These 18 T cell receptor beta chains were all obtained from the same sample, sequenced in a study of cytomegalovirus exposure and HLA in healthy donors. The PCR used 60 Vbeta and 13 Jbeta primers. TCRdb keeps only in-frame clones here, not all; method: immunoSEQ multiplex PCR. In the table there are about 110,000 clones, roughly four fifths of which are singletons. The sequenced sample consisted of PBMCs. The receptors originated from a man under 40 in good health and CMV-seropositive.

Worth noting for this clone: Compared with germline, one end of the junction differs, possibly owing to a read error. The rearrangement joins TRBV6-1 to TRBJ2-3; TRBD2 agrees at 11 bases. There are 16 residues in the CDR3. The germline CDR1 and CDR2 sequences are MNHNS and SASEGT. The CDR3 region is CAISESGTSGTDTQYF. The CDR3 DNA is TGTGCCATCAGTGAGTCCGGGACTAGCGGTACAGATACGCAGTATTTT.

The CDR3 bases are TGTGCCTGGAGTCCCCAGGTAGGGGCACCCCTCCACTTT. Translating it yields CAWSPQVGAPLHF. The chain employs TRBV30 and TRBJ1-6; the D gene is possibly TRBD1 (5 bases). V was trimmed by 2 bases and J by 11 bases, leaving 13 bases between them. The CDR3 extends over 13 amino acids. Germline CDR1 GTSNPN, CDR2 SVGIG (reference sequence).

This clone came up once. The rearrangement links TRBV6-5 to TRBJ2-1; 11 bases map to TRBD2. Germline V gene data show CDR1 as MNHEY and CDR2 as SVGAGI. Trimming at V came to 4 bases and at J to 6 bases, leaving 5 bases not matched to a gene. CDR3 length: 15 amino acids. CDR3 sequence reads: CASSSGTSGANEQFF. CDR3 nucleotides: TGTGCCAGCAGTTCCGGGACTAGCGGTGCCAATGAGCAGTTCTTC.

The rearrangement links TRBV28 to TRBJ2-5; D uncertain. Per the germline V gene, CDR1 is MDHEN and CDR2 is SYDVKM. Trimming removed 7 bases at V and 1 base at J, with 10 bases between. This CDR3 comprises 13 residues. CDR3 bases: TGTGCCAGCACTCTATACCTCCAAGAGACCCAGTACTTC. Its translation is CASTLYLQETQYF.

This clone appeared once. This rearrangement joins TRBV4-1 to TRBJ2-1; 7 bases are shared with TRBD2. J gave up 10 bases and V 1 base, and 7 bases lay outside the gene matches. The germline V gene has CDR1 MGHRA and CDR2 YSYEKL. The CDR3 covers 14 residues. As DNA, the CDR3 is TGCGCCAGCAGCCAAGTGACTAGCATTGGGGAGCAGTTCTTC. It yields the protein CASSQVTSIGEQFF.

V and J are TRBV6-1 and TRBJ2-6; D call uncertain. From germline, CDR1 is MNHNS and CDR2 SASEGT. Trimming took 8 bases from V and 2 from J, leaving 10 bases between them. The CDR3 has 14 residues. CDR3 bases: TGTGCCAGCGTGCAACAGACTGGGGCCAACGTCCTGACTTTC. It is translated as CASVQQTGANVLTF.

The CDR3 is CASSYKRQGTNYGYTF. In DNA form, the CDR3 reads TGTGCCAGCAGCTACAAAAGACAGGGGACTAACTATGGCTACACCTTC. V is TRBV6-5 and J is TRBJ1-2, with TRBD1 identical over 8 bases. The CDR3 length is 16 residues. Trimming cost V 6 bases and J 0 bases; bases outside gene matches: 9. Germline V CDR1 and CDR2: MNHEY, SVGAGI.

The chain joins TRBV11-2 to TRBJ2-2; TRBD1 matches at 9 bases. CDR1 and CDR2 (germline): SGHAT, FQNNGV. The CDR3 is 16 residues long. V dropped 5 bases and J dropped 4; count of bases not matched to a gene: 8. The CDR3 here is CASSHLNRGRTGELFF. The CDR3 DNA reads as TGTGCCAGCAGCCATTTGAACAGGGGGCGCACCGGGGAGCTGTTTTTT.

V is TRBV2 and J is TRBJ1-5; D unclear. The V end lost 4 bases, the J end lost 2 bases, and 12 bases lay between the germline ends. This CDR3 has 15 residues. Germline CDR1 is SNHLY and CDR2 is FYNNEI. Here the CDR3 reads CASSGGVPGNQPQHF. The DNA of the CDR3 is TGTGCCAGCAGTGGGGGAGTCCCGGGCAATCAGCCCCAGCATTTT. The whole variable domain, remainder taken from reference TRBV2 and TRBJ1-5, is EPEVTQTPSHQVTQMGQEVILRCVPISNHLYFYWYRQILGQKVEFLVSFYNNEISEKSEIFDDQFSVERPDGSNFTLKIRSTKLEDSAMYFCASSGGVPGNQPQHFGDGTRLSIL.

The rearrangement uses TRBV6-1 and TRBJ2-7, with D tentatively TRBD1 (6 bases). Trimming stripped 6 bases from V and 4 bases from J, with 7 bases between. Germline V gives CDR1 MNHNS, CDR2 SASEGT. The CDR3 runs 11 residues. The CDR3 DNA reads TGTGCCAGCAGGGACAGATACGAGCAGTACGTC. Translating gives CASRDRYEQYV.

This clone was observed once. The chain employs TRBV19 and TRBJ1-1, with 9 bases lining up with TRBD1. The CDR3 length is 17 residues. The V segment lost 4 bases and the J segment 5 bases; nucleotides outside the gene matches: 14. Per germline, CDR1 LNHDA and CDR2 SQIVND (reference sequence). As DNA, the CDR3 is TGTGCCAGTAGTAGAGTGGTCTACAGGGGGCTTGGAACTGAAGCTTTCTTT. Translated: CASSRVVYRGLGTEAFF.

The rearrangement uses TRBV5-1 and TRBJ2-2; 11 positions match TRBD2. The CDR3 loop spans 16 amino acids. The germline gives CDR1 SGHRS, CDR2 YFSETQ. With V trimmed by 4 bases and J by 2 bases, 4 bases remained unmatched. In DNA form, the CDR3 reads TGCGCCAGCAGCAGCCTAGCGGGAGGTAACACCGGGGAGCTGTTTTTT. It yields the protein CASSSLAGGNTGELFF.

The chain couples TRBV7-6 to TRBJ2-1; 12 bases agree with TRBD2. The CDR3 contains 16 residues. V shed 1 base, J shed 2 bases, and the junction held 0 bases outside the gene matches. Germline assignment: CDR1 SGHVS and CDR2 FNYEAQ. The CDR3 coding sequence is TGTGCCAGCAGCTTAGGACTAGCGGGAGCCTACAATGAGCAGTTCTTC. It codes for CASSLGLAGAYNEQFF.

The genes are TRBV27 and TRBJ1-1; a possible D gene is TRBD1 (5 bases). Germline lookup yields CDR1 MNHEY and CDR2 SMNVEV (reference sequence). This CDR3 is built from 15 residues. Deletions cut 3 bases from V and 1 base from J, with 12 bases between. CDR3: CASSFVRQGNTEAFF. The DNA for the CDR3 is TGTGCCAGCAGTTTTGTAAGGCAGGGGAACACTGAAGCTTTCTTT.

This rearrangement joins TRBV5-1 to TRBJ1-1; D call uncertain. The germline V gene encodes CDR1 SGHRS and CDR2 YFSETQ. The CDR3 has 13 amino acids. Trimming left V 7 bases short and J 2 bases short, with 12 bases between. The CDR3 spells CASGRAVNTEAFF. CDR3 nucleotides: TGCGCCAGCGGGAGGGCGGTAAACACTGAAGCTTTCTTT.

J is TRBJ1-2 and V is TRBV2; tentative D call: TRBD1 (5 bases). With 1 base removed from V and 5 bases from J, the gap between germline ends came to 8 bases. Germline-derived CDR1 and CDR2 are SNHLY and FYNNEI. The CDR3 loop spans 13 amino acids. The CDR3 protein is CASSEGGGYGYTF. In DNA, the CDR3 is TGTGCCAGCAGTGAAGGCGGGGGTTATGGCTACACCTTC.

V is TRBV29-1 and J is TRBJ2-1, with no clear D. CDR3 length: 12 residues. The V and J ends lost 1 base and 4 bases respectively, with 5 bases between them. Germline V gene sequence: CDR1 SQVTM, CDR2 ANQGSEA. The CDR3 loop is CSVEAVYNEQFF. In nucleotides, the CDR3 is TGCAGCGTTGAAGCGGTTTACAATGAGCAGTTCTTC.

Worth noting for this clone: One end of the junction fails to match germline, which may point to a read error. This chain joins TRBV30 and TRBJ2-7; 7 bases map to TRBD2. The CDR3 loop spans 15 amino acids. Germline assignment: CDR1 GTSNPN and CDR2 SVGIG (reference sequence). CDR3 amino acids: CAWSPPGLAEGPESF. In DNA form, the CDR3 reads TGTGCCTGGAGTCCACCGGGTCTAGCGGAGGGGCCGGAAAGCTTC.